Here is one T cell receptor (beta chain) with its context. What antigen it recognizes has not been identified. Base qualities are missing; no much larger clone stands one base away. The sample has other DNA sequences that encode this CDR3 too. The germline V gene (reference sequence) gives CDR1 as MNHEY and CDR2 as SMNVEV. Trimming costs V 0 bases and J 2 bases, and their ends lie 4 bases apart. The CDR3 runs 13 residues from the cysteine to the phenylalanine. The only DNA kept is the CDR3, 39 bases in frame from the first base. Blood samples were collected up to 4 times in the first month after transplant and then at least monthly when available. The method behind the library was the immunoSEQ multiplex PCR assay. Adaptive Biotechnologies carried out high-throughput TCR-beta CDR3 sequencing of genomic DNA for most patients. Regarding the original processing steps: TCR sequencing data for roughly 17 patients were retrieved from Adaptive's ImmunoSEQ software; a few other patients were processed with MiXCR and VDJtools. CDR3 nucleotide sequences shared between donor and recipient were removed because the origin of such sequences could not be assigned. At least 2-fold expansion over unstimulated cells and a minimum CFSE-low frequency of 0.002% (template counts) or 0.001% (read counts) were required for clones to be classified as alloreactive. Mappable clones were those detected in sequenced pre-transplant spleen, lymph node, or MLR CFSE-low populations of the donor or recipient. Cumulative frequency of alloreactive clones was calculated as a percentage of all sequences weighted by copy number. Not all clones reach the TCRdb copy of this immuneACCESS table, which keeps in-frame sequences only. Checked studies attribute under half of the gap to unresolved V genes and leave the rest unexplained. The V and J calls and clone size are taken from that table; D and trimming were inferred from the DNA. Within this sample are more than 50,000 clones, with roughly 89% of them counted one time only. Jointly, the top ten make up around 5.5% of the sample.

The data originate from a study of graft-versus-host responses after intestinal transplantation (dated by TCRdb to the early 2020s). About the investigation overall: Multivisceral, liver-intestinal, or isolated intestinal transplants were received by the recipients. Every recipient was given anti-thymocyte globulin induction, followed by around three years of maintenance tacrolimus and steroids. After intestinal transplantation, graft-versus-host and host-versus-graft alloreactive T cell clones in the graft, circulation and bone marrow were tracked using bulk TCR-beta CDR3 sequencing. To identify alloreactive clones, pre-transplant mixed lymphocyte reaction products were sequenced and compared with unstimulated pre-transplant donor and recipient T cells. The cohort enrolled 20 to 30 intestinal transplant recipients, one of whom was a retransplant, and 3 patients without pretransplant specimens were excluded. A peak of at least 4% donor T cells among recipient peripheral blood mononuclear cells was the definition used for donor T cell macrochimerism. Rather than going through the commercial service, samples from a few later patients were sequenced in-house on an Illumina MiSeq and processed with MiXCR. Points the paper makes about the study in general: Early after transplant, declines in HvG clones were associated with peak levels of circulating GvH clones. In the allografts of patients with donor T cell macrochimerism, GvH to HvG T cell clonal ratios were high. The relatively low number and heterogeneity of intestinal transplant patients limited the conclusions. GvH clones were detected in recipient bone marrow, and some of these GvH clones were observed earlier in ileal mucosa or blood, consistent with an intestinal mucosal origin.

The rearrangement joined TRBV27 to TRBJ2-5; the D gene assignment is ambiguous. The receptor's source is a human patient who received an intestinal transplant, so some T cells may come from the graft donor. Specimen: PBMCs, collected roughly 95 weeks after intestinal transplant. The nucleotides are TGTGCCAGCAGTTTATCGCGACAAGAGACCCAGTACTTC. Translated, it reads CASSLSRQETQYF.